The 20 T cell receptor beta chains listed next were all sequenced from one sample in a study of tumor-infiltrating lymphocytes in primary liver carcinoma. Bulk tissue was left unsorted, and RNA and DNA were co-extracted from 20-30 mg of it. A constant-region primer served to make TCR beta cDNA from roughly 460 ng total RNA. Slightly modified ARM-PCR, run as three nested multiplex PCR rounds, produced the TCR beta libraries. Forward primers for TRBV1-TRBV30 and a C-beta reverse primer served the first two PCR rounds, at roughly 10 cycles each. Using its own MiXCR run on the multiplex PCR reads, TCRdb lists one record per CDR3 protein. The sample shows about 99,000 distinct CDR3 sequences, around three quarters of them seen only once. Sequencing used liver tumor tissue from sampling region 5. As to subset: tumor region T5, tumor centre. The receptors originated from a woman aged 55 to 70 with primary liver carcinoma and hepatitis B virus infection.

As for this clonotype: At one end the junction does not follow the germline gene, possibly because of a read error. The chain uses TRBV7-8 and TRBJ2-7, with 9 bases aligning to TRBD2. Germline V CDR1 and CDR2: SGHVS, FQNEAQ. This CDR3 region has 16 residues. CDR3 sequence (DNA): TGTGCCAGCAGCTCGTCGGGACTAGCTGTTTACTACGATCAGTACTTC. It codes for CASSSSGLAVYYDQYF. The variable domain in full, with the rest retrieved from reference TRBV7-8 and TRBJ2-7, is GAGVSQSPRYKVAKRGQDVALRCDPISGHVSLFWYQQALGQGPEFLTYFQNEAQLDKSGLPSDRFFAERPEGSVSTLKIQRTQQEDSAVYLCASSSSGLAVYYDQYFGPGTRLTVT.

The J gene is TRBJ2-1, the V gene TRBV13; 8 positions match TRBD2. The CDR3 contains 15 residues. The germline gives CDR1 PRHDT, CDR2 FYEKMQ (reference sequence). After removal of 11 bases from V and 2 bases from J, the junction contained 11 bases not matched to a gene. CDR3 nucleotide sequence: TGTGCCCGGAGCTTAGGGGGACTAGCCTACAATGAGCAGTTCTTC. Residues: CARSLGGLAYNEQFF.

There are a few counts of this clonotype. The chain uses TRBV9 and TRBJ1-1; D is unclear. Looked up from germline, CDR1 is SGDLS and CDR2 is YYNGEE. V was shortened by 0 bases and J by 6 bases, with 12 bases between the two germline ends. The CDR3 sequence is 14 residues long. The CDR3 sequence: CASSVESSASEAFF. DNA of the CDR3: TGTGCCAGCAGCGTAGAGTCGTCAGCCTCTGAAGCTTTCTTT.

This clonotype was detected a few times. A read error may account for a junction end that differs from germline. The rearrangement links TRBV28 to TRBJ2-1, with TRBD2 matching over 7 bases. There are 14 residues in the CDR3. From germline, CDR1 is MDHEN and CDR2 SYDVKM. The CDR3 loop reads CASSLAGVYKEQFF. The CDR3 DNA reads TGTGCCAGCAGTTTGGCGGGAGTGTACAAGGAGCAGTTCTTC.

In regard to this clonotype: At one end the junction does not follow the germline gene, possibly because of a read error. The chain links TRBV12-3 or TRBV12-4 to TRBJ2-3, with 7 bases that match TRBD2. This CDR3 has 16 amino acids. CDR3 residues: CASNDIGPGRAYMQYF. The CDR3 DNA is TGTGCTAGCAATGACATAGGGCCAGGGAGGGCCTATATGCAGTATTTT.

Points on this clonotype: This may stem from a read error, because a much larger clone lies one nucleotide away. The chain combines TRBV4-1 with TRBJ2-7; tentative D call: TRBD1 (6 bases). Looked up from germline, CDR1 is MGHRA and CDR2 is YSYEKL. V lost 1 base and J 0 bases, leaving 19 bases between the germline ends. The CDR3 is made up of 18 amino acids. The CDR3 DNA follows: TGCGCCAGCAGCCAAGCCAGGGGCGGGCAGGGAAACTCCTACGAGCAGTACTTC. It specifies CASSQARGGQGNSYEQYF.

Points on this clonotype: An end of the junction differs from the germline gene, which may be a read error. This chain uses TRBV6-5 with TRBJ1-5; the D gene is possibly TRBD1 (6 bases). CDR1 is MNHEY and CDR2 is SVGAGI in the germline V gene. The CDR3 covers 15 residues. The CDR3 here is CANRRDINSNQSQHF. The CDR3 DNA reads TGTGCCAACAGACGGGACATTAACAGCAATCAGTCCCAGCATTTT.

This clonotype was detected many times. V usage is TRBV6-5 and J usage is TRBJ2-1; no firm D call. V lost 0 bases, J lost 2 bases, and 8 bases lay in between. This CDR3 has 15 amino acids. Germline V gene sequence: CDR1 MNHEY, CDR2 SVGAGI. For the CDR3, the DNA is TGTGCCAGCAGTTACTCGCCCTCTACCTACAATGAGCAGTTCTTC. Protein sequence: CASSYSPSTYNEQFF.

With regard to this clonotype: Because the CDR3 is missing its conserved closing phenylalanine or tryptophan, this is likely a read error. The chain couples TRBV5-1 to TRBJ1-2, with 9 bases identical to TRBD1. Germline V lookup: CDR1 SGHRS, CDR2 YFSETQ. CDR3 length: 13 amino acids. V lost 8 bases to trimming and J lost 7 bases; unmatched junction nucleotides: 9. In nucleotides, the CDR3 is TGCGCCAGTATCCCAGGACAGGGGAGTGGCTACACCCTC. Encoded protein: CASIPGQGSGYTL.

Concerning this clonotype: One junction end disagrees with the germline gene, perhaps due to a read error. The J gene is TRBJ2-1, the V gene TRBV24-1; the match to TRBD2 covers 7 bases. This CDR3 region has 16 residues. Looked up from germline, CDR1 is KGHDR and CDR2 is SFDVKD. CDR3: CVTSDSGLAAYNEQFF. Here the CDR3 DNA reads TGTGTCACCAGTGATTCGGGGCTAGCGGCCTACAATGAGCAGTTCTTC.

A note on this clonotype: A much larger clone lies one base from this, so it may be a read error. The chain links TRBV5-5 to TRBJ2-5; D is possibly TRBD1 or TRBD2 (5 bases each). This CDR3 spans 15 amino acids. From germline, CDR1 is SGHKS and CDR2 YYEKEE (reference sequence). The CDR3 nucleotides are TGTTCCAGCAGCTTCGGGGCCGGGAATGGAGAGACCCAGTACTTC. Its protein product is CSSSFGAGNGETQYF.

Concerning this clonotype: This CDR3 is missing its conserved last phenylalanine or tryptophan, likely due to a read error. V gene TRBV29-1 combines with J gene TRBJ2-1; 15 bases fit TRBD2. The CDR3 has 22 residues. Germline CDR1 reads SQVTM; CDR2 reads ANQGSEA. Trimming at V came to 1 base and at J to 3 bases, leaving 19 bases not matched to a gene. The CDR3 nucleotides are TGCAGCGTTGAAGCGACCCTCGGACTAGCGGGAGGGCCGGGTCCGATCTACAATGAGCAGTTCTTA. It translates to CSVEATLGLAGGPGPIYNEQFL.

About this clonotype: The CDR3 does not end in the conserved phenylalanine or tryptophan, so this is likely a read error. The limits of the CDR3 on the DNA are not certain, so only TCRdb's listed CDR3 is given. V gene TRBV6-5 combines with J gene TRBJ2-3; TRBD2 reflects the table's D call only, with no check against the DNA. The CDR3 adds up to 14 amino acids, both ends counted. Germline assignment: CDR1 MNHEY and CDR2 SVGAGI. CDR3 in amino acids: CASRTSGSRDTHYS.

Remarks on this clonotype: This CDR3 fails to terminate in the conserved phenylalanine or tryptophan, so it likely reflects a read error. No DNA is shown, since the ends of the CDR3 on it are uncertain; the CDR3 is the one TCRdb lists. V is TRBV6-5 and J is TRBJ2-7; the table's D call TRBD2 went unverified against the DNA. CDR1 is MNHEY and CDR2 is SVGAGI in the germline V gene. The CDR3 spans 15 residues, counting both ends. CDR3 residues: CASRLTSGSIHVQCL.

The table lists this clonotype with many counts. V and J are TRBV12-3 or TRBV12-4 and TRBJ2-1, with TRBD2 identical over 14 bases. The junction had 6 bases not matched to a gene; V was cut back by 6 bases and J by 8 bases. The length of the CDR3 is 15 residues. In nucleotides, the CDR3 is TGTGCCAGCAGCCGTGGACTAGCGGGAGGATATGAGCAGTTCTTC. The encoded protein is CASSRGLAGGYEQFF.

Details on this clonotype: At one of its ends the junction is not consistent with the germline gene, which may arise from a read error. The chain carries TRBV29-1 and TRBJ1-1, with TRBD1 matching 9 bases. The CDR3 is 14 residues long. Germline V gives CDR1 SQVTM, CDR2 ANQGSEA. CDR3 DNA sequence: TGCAGCGTTCTTGCCGGGACAGGGAACACTGAAGTTTTCTTT. This translates into CSVLAGTGNTEVFF.

Here the CDR3 reads CAGLPGQGSNVQYF. Written as DNA, the CDR3 is TGTGCCGGTCTTCCGGGACAGGGTTCGAACGTGCAGTACTTC. The V gene is TRBV6-5, the J gene TRBJ2-7; 9 bases line up with TRBD1. Germline V CDR1 and CDR2: MNHEY, SVGAGI. The CDR3 contains 14 residues. With 11 bases clipped from V and 9 bases from J, the junction kept 17 bases outside the gene matches.

As for this clonotype: Sequence at one end of the junction differs from germline and may be a read error. The rearrangement joins TRBV5-6 to TRBJ2-2, with 10 bases identical to TRBD2. Per the germline V gene, CDR1 is SGHDT and CDR2 is YYEEEE. CDR3 length equals 16 residues. CDR3 sequence (DNA): TGTGCCAGCAGCTCGGAACCTAGCGGGAGCACCGGGGAGTTGTTTTTT. Translating gives CASSSEPSGSTGELFF.

This clonotype was seen at least ten times. The chain carries TRBV6-5 and TRBJ2-1; no definite D call. Trimming shortened V by 2 bases and J by 0 bases, and 8 bases separated the two germline ends. Germline V gene sequence: CDR1 MNHEY, CDR2 SVGAGI. The CDR3 sequence is 15 residues long. CDR3 protein: CASSYRARSYNEQFF. Here the CDR3 DNA reads TGTGCCAGCAGTTACAGGGCGCGCTCCTACAATGAGCAGTTCTTC.

This clonotype showed up many times. This chain connects TRBV12-3 or TRBV12-4 to TRBJ2-1; D unresolved. V lost 4 bases and J 2 bases, leaving 6 bases between the germline ends. The CDR3 runs to 13 residues. The CDR3 DNA sequence: TGTGCCAGCAGTTCCCGACCCTACAATGAGCAGTTCTTC. It encodes CASSSRPYNEQFF.